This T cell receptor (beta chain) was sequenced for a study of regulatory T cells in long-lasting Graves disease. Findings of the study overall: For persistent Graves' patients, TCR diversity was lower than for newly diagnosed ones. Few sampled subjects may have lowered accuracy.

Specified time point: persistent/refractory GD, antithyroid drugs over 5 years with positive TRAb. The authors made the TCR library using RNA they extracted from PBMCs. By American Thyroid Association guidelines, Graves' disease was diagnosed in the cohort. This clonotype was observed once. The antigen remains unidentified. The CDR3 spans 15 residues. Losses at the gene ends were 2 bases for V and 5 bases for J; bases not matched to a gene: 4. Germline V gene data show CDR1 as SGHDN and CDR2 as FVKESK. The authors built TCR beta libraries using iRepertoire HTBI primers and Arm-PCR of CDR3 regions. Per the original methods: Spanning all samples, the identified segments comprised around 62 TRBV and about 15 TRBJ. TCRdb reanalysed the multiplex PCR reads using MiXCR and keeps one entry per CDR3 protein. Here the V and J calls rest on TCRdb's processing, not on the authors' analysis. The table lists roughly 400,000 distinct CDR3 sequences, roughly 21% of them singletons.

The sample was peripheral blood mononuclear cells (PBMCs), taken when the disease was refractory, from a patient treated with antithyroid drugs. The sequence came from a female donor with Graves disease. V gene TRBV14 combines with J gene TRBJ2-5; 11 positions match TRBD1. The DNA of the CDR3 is TGTGCCAGCAGCCAACCGGGACAGGGGGACGAGACCCAGTACTTC. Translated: CASSQPGQGDETQYF.